A single T cell receptor (beta chain) is shown here with its context. As yet, its antigen is unknown. V gave up 5 bases and J gave up 5 bases, with 15 bases separating them. The CDR3 loop spans 13 amino acids. Per germline, CDR1 DFQATT and CDR2 SNEGSKA (reference sequence). Primers used in a second PCR of roughly 7 to 12 cycles were a sample-barcoded 5' primer and a J-beta primer mix. A template-switch adaptor with 12 random nucleotides tagged each cDNA molecule. TCRdb re-called the 5' RACE reads with MiXCR, one entry per CDR3 protein. The repertoire has 800,000 or so distinct CDR3 sequences, around 25% of them found once; the top ten carry more than 3%. The data were taken from a study of blood T cells in healthy people across ages. Study results and limitations: Greater diversity and more naive CD4+ cells were seen in long-lived donors than in aged donors.

A further study also used this sample, focusing on T cells of mothers and their children. That study reports: The study obtained over 9.5 million TCR beta CDR3 reads per mother and about 3 million per child.

This chain links TRBV20-1 with TRBJ1-1; maybe TRBD1 (6 bases). Sequencing used blood. This TCR came from a boy aged 10-17 years in good health. The CDR3 region is CSASKTGFTEAFF. CDR3 coding DNA: TGCAGTGCTTCTAAAACAGGGTTTACTGAAGCTTTCTTT.